This is a list of T cell receptor beta chains from one sample in a study of long-term antiretroviral therapy in people with HIV. Using immunoSEQ multiplex PCR, the repertoire was profiled, and TCRdb retains in-frame clones only, with some absent. This table holds some 16,000 clones, 80% to 90% found once. The input for sequencing was unsorted PBMCs, taken 0.5 years after starting antiretroviral therapy. The receptors derive from a middle-aged woman with HIV. Each CDR3 is given with its conserved first and last residue. A D gene is named only where the DNA matches it firmly. The size of a clone is reported for some rows only, either as once, few or many, or as a class for expanded clones.

clone size | J gene | V gene | D gene | CDR3 DNA | CDR3 protein
. | TRBJ2-1 | TRBV20-1 | . | TGCAGTGCTAAGAATTATGAGCAGTTCTTC | CSAKNYEQFF
. | TRBJ1-5 | TRBV2 | TRBD1 | TGTGCCAGCAGGGGAATAAGTCCGGGACAGGGATCAAATAGCAATCAGCCCCAGCATTTT | CASRGISPGQGSNSNQPQHF
. | TRBJ2-1 | TRBV7-9 | . | TGTGCCAGCAGCTTTGGAAGCGGTAACAATGAGCAGTTCTTC | CASSFGSGNNEQFF
. | TRBJ1-4 | TRBV28 | TRBD1 | TGTGCCAGCAGTTTTGGCGACAGGGCGAATGAAAAACTGTTTTTT | CASSFGDRANEKLFF
. | TRBJ2-2 | TRBV18 | . | TGTGCCAGCTCACCACCCGGAGACACCGGGGAGCTGTTTTTT | CASSPPGDTGELFF
. | TRBJ1-1 | TRBV5-1 | TRBD1 | TGCGCCAGCAGCTTGTCGTTACAGGGGAGGAACACTGAAGCTTTCTTT | CASSLSLQGRNTEAFF
. | TRBJ2-3 | TRBV19 | TRBD2 | TGTGCCAGTAGGACTAGCGGGAGTTATACGCAGTATTTT | CASRTSGSYTQYF
. | TRBJ2-7 | TRBV5-1 | TRBD2 | TGCGCCAGCAGCTTGGAAGCGGGAGGGTTCGAGCAGTACTTC | CASSLEAGGFEQYF
once | TRBJ2-4 | TRBV19 | . | TGTGCCAGTAGTATATCTGGGAACAAAAACATTCAGTACTTC | CASSISGNKNIQYF
once | TRBJ2-5 | TRBV19 | TRBD2 | TGTGCCAGTTCGAAGGGAGCGGGATCGCAAGAGACCCAGTACTTC | CASSKGAGSQETQYF
few | TRBJ2-7 | TRBV9 | TRBD2 | TGTGCCAGCAGCACCACTAGCGGGAGTTACGAGCAGTACTTC | CASSTTSGSYEQYF
once | TRBJ2-5 | TRBV28 | TRBD1 | TGTGCCAGCTCAGGGACAGGGCTTGGTTTTCTTCAAGAGACCCAGTACTTC | CASSGTGLGFLQETQYF
once | TRBJ2-1 | TRBV2 | . | TGTGCCAGCAGTCAAGCAGGGTATGATCACAATGAGCAGTTCTTC | CASSQAGYDHNEQFF
. | TRBJ1-5 | TRBV7-2 | . | TGTGCCAGCAGCTCTACGGATCAGCCCCAGCATTTT | CASSSTDQPQHF
. | TRBJ2-7 | TRBV27 | TRBD2 | TGTGCCAGCTCGACTGCGGGAGGGGGGTCCTACGAGCAGTACTTC | CASSTAGGGSYEQYF
. | TRBJ2-3 | TRBV7-6 | . | TGTGCCAGCAGCTTAGTCCAGGGATCTTCAGATACGCAGTATTTT | CASSLVQGSSDTQYF
. | TRBJ2-2 | TRBV19 | . | TGTGCCAGTATTCCTACGGAAGCCGGGGAGCTGTTTTTT | CASIPTEAGELFF
. | TRBJ2-3 | TRBV5-1 | . | TGCGCCAGCAGCTTGGGTCTGGGCTATCAAACAGATACGCAGTATTTT | CASSLGLGYQTDTQYF
. | TRBJ1-6 | TRBV27 | . | TGTGCCAGCAGGGACAGTTTGGGATCACCCCTCCACTTT | CASRDSLGSPLHF
. | TRBJ1-5 | TRBV27 | . | TGTGCCAGCAGTTCCTTCCGTGAGAGCAATCAGCCCCAGCATTTT | CASSSFRESNQPQHF
once | TRBJ2-1 | TRBV28 | . | TGTGCCAGCAGCCCTTGGGATGAGCAGTTCTTC | CASSPWDEQFF
. | TRBJ2-3 | TRBV9 | TRBD2 | TGTGCCAGCAGCGTAGGGGCTAGCGGGAGTTACGGCACAGATACGCAGTATTTT | CASSVGASGSYGTDTQYF
once | TRBJ2-7 | TRBV5-1 | . | TGCGCCAGCAGCAACGGCTACGAGCAGTACTTC | CASSNGYEQYF
. | TRBJ1-2 | TRBV28 | . | TGTGCCATAGAGGATTATGGCTACACCTTC | CAIEDYGYTF
. | TRBJ2-1 | TRBV6-5 | TRBD2 | TGTGCCAGCCGGCGCCCAGCGGGAGGCTATAATGAGCAGTTCTTC | CASRRPAGGYNEQFF
. | TRBJ2-7 | TRBV19 | TRBD2 | TGTGCCAGTAGTTATAGGACTAGCGGGGATGAGCAGTACTTC | CASSYRTSGDEQYF
. | TRBJ2-2 | TRBV6-6 | . | TGTGCCAGCAGTACAGGGCGAAACACCGGGGAGCTGTTTTTT | CASSTGRNTGELFF
. | TRBJ2-7 | TRBV28 | TRBD2 | TGTGCCACCAGGACTAGCGGCTCCTACGAGCAGTACTTC | CATRTSGSYEQYF
. | TRBJ2-2 | TRBV12-5 | . | TGTGCTAGTGCCCCAGGCTCCGGGGCCGGGGAGCTGTTTTTT | CASAPGSGAGELFF
. | TRBJ1-4 | TRBV12-5 | . | TGTGCTAGTGGTTTGGTACTCGGGACGCCTAATGAAAAACTGTTTTTT | CASGLVLGTPNEKLFF
. | TRBJ2-7 | TRBV5-5 | TRBD1 | TGTGCCAGCAGCCCTTGGGACAGTGCCTACGAGCAGTACTTC | CASSPWDSAYEQYF
. | TRBJ2-7 | TRBV5-4 | . | TGTGCCAGCAGCTTCGAGCGGAGGGACGAGCAGTACTTC | CASSFERRDEQYF
. | TRBJ2-1 | TRBV5-4 | TRBD2 | TGTGCCAGCAGCCCCGGGACTAGCGGTTACAATGAGCAGTTCTTC | CASSPGTSGYNEQFF